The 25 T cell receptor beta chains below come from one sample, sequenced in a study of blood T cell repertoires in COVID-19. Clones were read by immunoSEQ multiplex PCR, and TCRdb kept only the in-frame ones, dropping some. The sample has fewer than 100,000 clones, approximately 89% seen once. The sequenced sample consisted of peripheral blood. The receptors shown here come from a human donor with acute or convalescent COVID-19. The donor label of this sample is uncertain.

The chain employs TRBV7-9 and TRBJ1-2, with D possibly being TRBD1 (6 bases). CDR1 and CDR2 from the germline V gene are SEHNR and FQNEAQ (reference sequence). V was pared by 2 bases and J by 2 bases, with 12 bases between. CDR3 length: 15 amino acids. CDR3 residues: CASSLLQGTNYGYTF. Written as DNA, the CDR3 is TGTGCCAGCAGCTTACTACAGGGCACCAACTATGGCTACACCTTC.

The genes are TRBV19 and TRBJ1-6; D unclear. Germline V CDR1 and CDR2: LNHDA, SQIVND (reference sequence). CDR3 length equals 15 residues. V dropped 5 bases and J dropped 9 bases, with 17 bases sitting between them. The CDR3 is CASSSYRGSSSPLHF. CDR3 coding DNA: TGTGCCAGTAGTTCATATAGAGGTAGTAGTTCACCCCTCCACTTT.

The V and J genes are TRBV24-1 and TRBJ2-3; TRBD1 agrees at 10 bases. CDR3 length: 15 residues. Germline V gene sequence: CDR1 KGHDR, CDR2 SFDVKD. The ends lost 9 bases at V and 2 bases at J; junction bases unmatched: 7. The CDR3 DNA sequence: TGTGCCACCGCCGGGACAGGGGCCTCCACAGATACGCAGTATTTT. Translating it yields CATAGTGASTDTQYF.

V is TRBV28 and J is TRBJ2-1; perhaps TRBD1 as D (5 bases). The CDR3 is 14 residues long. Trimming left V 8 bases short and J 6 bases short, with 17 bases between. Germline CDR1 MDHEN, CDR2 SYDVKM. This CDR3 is CASGRLGPGNEQFF. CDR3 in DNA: TGTGCCAGCGGAAGATTGGGGCCGGGCAATGAGCAGTTCTTC.

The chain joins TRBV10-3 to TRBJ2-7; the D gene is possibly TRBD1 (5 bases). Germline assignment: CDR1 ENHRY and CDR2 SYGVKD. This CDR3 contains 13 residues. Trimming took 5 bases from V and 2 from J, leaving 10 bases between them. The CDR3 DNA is TGTGCCATCAGTTTGACAGTAGCCTACGAGCAGTACTTC. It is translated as CAISLTVAYEQYF.

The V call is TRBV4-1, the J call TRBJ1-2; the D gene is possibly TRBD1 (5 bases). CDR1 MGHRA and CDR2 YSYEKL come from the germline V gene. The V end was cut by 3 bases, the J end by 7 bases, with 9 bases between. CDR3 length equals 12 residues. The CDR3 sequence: CASSHREGGYTF. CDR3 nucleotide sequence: TGCGCCAGCAGCCACAGGGAGGGTGGCTACACCTTC.

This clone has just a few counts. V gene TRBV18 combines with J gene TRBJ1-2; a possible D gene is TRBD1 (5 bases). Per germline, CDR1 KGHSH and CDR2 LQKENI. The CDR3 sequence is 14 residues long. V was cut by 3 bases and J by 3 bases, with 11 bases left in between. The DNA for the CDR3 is TGTGCCAGCTCACCGATGGGGCCCGACTATGGCTACACCTTC. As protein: CASSPMGPDYGYTF. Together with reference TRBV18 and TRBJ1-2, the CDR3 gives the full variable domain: NAGVMQNPRHLVRRRGQEARLRCSPMKGHSHVYWYRQLPEEGLKFMVYLQKENIIDESGMPKERFSAEFPKEGPSILRIQQVVRGDSAAYFCASSPMGPDYGYTFGSGTRLTVV.

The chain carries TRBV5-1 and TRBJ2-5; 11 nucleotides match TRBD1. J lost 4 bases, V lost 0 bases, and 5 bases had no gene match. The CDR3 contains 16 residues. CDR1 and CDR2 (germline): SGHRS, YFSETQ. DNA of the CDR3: TGCGCCAGCAGCTTGGAAGGGACAGGGGGTCCAGAGACCCAGTACTTC. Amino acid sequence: CASSLEGTGGPETQYF.

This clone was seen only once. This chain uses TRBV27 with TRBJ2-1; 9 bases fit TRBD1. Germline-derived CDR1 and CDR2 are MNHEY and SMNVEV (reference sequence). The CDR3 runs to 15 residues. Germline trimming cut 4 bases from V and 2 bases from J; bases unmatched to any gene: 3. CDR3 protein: CASSSDRGTYNEQFF. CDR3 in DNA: TGTGCCAGCAGTTCGGACAGGGGCACCTACAATGAGCAGTTCTTC.

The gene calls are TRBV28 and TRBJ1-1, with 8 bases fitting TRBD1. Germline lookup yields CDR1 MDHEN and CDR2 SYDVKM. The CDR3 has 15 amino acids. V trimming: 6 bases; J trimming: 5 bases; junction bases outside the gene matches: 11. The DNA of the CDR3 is TGTGCCAGCAGGCAACGACAGGGGTTCGGGACTGAAGCTTTCTTT. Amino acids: CASRQRQGFGTEAFF.

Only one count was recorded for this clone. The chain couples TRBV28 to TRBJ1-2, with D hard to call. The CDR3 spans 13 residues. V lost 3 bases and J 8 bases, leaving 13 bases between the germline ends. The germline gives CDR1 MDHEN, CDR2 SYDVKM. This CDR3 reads CASSFWTERGYTF. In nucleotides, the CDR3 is TGTGCCAGCAGTTTTTGGACTGAGCGAGGCTACACCTTC.

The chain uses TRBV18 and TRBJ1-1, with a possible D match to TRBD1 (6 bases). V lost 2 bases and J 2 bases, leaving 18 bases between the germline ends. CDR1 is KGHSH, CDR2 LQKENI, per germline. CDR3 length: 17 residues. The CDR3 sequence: CASSPMQPGGLNTEAFF. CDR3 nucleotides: TGTGCCAGCTCACCAATGCAACCGGGGGGGCTCAACACTGAAGCTTTCTTT.

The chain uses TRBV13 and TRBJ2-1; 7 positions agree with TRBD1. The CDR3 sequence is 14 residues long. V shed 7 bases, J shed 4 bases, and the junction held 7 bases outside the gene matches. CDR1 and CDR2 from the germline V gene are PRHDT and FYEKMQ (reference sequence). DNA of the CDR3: TGTGCCAGCACCTCCGGGACAGATTACAATGAGCAGTTCTTC. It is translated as CASTSGTDYNEQFF.

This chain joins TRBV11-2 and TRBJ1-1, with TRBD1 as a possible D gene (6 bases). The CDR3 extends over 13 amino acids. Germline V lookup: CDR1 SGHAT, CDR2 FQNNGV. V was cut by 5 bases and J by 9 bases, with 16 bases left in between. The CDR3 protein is CASSADKGGKAFF. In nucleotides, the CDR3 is TGTGCCAGCAGCGCGGACAAGGGGGGGAAAGCTTTCTTT.

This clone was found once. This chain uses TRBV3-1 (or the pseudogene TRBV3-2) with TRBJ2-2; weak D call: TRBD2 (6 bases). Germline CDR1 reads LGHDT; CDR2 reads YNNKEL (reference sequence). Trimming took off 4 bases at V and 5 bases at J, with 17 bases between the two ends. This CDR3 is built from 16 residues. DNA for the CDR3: TGTGCCAGCAGCCGGCTAAGGGGTGGAGGGACCGGGGAGCTGTTTTTT. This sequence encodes CASSRLRGGGTGELFF.

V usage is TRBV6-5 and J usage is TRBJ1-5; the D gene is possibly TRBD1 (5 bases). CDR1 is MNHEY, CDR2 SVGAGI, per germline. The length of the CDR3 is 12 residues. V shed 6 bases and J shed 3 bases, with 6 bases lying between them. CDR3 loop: CASRTANQPQHF. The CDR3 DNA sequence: TGTGCCAGCAGGACAGCCAATCAGCCCCAGCATTTT.

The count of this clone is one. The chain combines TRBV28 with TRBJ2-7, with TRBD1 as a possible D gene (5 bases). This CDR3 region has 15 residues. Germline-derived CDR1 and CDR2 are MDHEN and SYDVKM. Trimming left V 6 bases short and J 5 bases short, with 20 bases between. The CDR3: CASSLVAGKRHEQYF. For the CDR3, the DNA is TGTGCCAGCAGCCTCGTAGCAGGGAAAAGGCACGAGCAGTACTTC.

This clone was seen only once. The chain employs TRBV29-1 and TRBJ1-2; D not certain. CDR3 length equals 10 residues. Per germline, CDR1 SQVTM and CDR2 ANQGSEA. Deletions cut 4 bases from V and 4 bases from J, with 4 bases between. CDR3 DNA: TGCAGCGTTGCCTCCTATGGCTACACCTTC. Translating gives CSVASYGYTF.

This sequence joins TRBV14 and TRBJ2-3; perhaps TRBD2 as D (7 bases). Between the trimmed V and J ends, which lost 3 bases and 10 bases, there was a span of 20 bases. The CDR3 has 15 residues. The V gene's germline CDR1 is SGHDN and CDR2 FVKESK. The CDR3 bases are TGTGCCAGCAGCCACGCGGGGGCCGGGACCCGCGCGCAGTATTTT. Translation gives CASSHAGAGTRAQYF.

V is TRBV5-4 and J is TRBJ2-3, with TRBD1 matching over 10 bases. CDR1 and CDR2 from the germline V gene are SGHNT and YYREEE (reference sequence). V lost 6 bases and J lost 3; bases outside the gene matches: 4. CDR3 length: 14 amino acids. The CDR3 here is CASIRDRGTDTQYF. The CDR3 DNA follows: TGTGCCAGCATCCGGGACAGGGGAACAGATACGCAGTATTTT. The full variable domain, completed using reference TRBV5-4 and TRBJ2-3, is ETGVTQSPTHLIKTRGQQVTLRCSSQSGHNTVSWYQQALGQGPQFIFQYYREEENGRGNFPPRFSGLQFPNYSSELNVNALELDDSALYLCASIRDRGTDTQYFGPGTRLTVL.

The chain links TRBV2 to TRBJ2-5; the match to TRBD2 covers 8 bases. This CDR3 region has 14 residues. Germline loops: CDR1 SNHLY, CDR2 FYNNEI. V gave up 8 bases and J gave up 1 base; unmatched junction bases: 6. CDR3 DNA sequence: TGTGCCAGCTCAGGGACTAGAGGCCAAGAGACCCAGTACTTC. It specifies CASSGTRGQETQYF.

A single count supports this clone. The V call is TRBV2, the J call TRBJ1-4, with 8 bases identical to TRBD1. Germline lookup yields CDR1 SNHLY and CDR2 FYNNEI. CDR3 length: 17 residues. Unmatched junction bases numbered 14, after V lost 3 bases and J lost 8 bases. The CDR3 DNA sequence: TGTGCCAGCAGTGAGGTTGTTGACAGGGGCCGTGGCGAAAAACTGTTTTTT. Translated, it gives CASSEVVDRGRGEKLFF.

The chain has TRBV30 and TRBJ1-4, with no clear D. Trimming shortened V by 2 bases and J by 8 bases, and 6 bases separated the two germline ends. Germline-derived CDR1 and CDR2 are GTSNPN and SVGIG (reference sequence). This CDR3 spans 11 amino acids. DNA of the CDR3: TGTGCCTGGAGTCCACAGGAAAAACTGTTTTTT. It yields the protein CAWSPQEKLFF. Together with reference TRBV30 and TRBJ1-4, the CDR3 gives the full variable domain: SQTIHQWPATLVQPVGSPLSLECTVEGTSNPNLYWYRQAAGRGLQLLFYSVGIGQISSEVPQNLSASRPQDRQFILSSKKLLLSDSGFYLCAWSPQEKLFFGSGTQLSVL.

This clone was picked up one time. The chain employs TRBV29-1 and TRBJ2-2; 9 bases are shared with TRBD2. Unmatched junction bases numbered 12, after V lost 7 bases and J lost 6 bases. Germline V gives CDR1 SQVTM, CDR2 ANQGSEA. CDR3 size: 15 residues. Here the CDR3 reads CSAGPPAGGPGELFF. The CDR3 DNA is TGCAGCGCCGGCCCTCCAGCGGGGGGACCCGGGGAGCTGTTTTTT.

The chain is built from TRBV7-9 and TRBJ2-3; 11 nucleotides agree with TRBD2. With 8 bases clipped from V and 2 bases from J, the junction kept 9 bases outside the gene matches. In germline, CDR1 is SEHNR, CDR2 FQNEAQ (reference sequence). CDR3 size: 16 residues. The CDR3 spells CASDPPSGGSTDTQYF. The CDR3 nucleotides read TGTGCCAGCGATCCCCCTAGCGGGGGGTCCACAGATACGCAGTATTTT.